This is a list of T cell receptor beta chains from one sample in a study of blood T cells in healthy people across ages. From the 5' RACE reads, TCRdb called clonotypes with MiXCR, one entry per CDR3 protein. The sample has 780,000 or so distinct CDR3 sequences; just over 55% are singletons. The material sequenced was blood. These receptor sequences come from a man aged 35 to 55 in good health. CDR3s include the opening cysteine and the closing phenylalanine or tryptophan. D genes are given only for firm matches. Rows give clone size only sometimes, using once, few, many, or a class for an expanded clone.

clone_size j_call v_call cdr3_length d_call cdr3_nt cdr3_aa
- TRBJ2-1 TRBV5-1 14 - TGCGCCAGCAGCTTGGCCCGGGCCTACAATGAGCAGTTCTTC CASSLARAYNEQFF
once TRBJ2-7 TRBV29-1 11 - TGCAGCGGATTCACAGACTACGAGCAGTACTTC CSGFTDYEQYF
once TRBJ2-1 TRBV7-2 15 TRBD2 TGTGCCAGCAGCCTTGATCGGGCGGGAGGGGCTGAGCAGTTCTTC CASSLDRAGGAEQFF
- TRBJ1-2 TRBV29-1 12 - TGCAGCGTTGTGATGGGCAGGGGTGGCTACACCTTC CSVVMGRGGYTF
few TRBJ1-2 TRBV3-1 14 TRBD1 TGTGCCAGCAGCCCTGGGACAGTTTCTAATGGCTACACCTTC CASSPGTVSNGYTF
- TRBJ2-6 TRBV2 15 - TGCGCCAGCAGTGAGCAGAGCTCTGGGGCCAACGTCCTGACTTTC CASSEQSSGANVLTF
- TRBJ2-1 TRBV6-6 15 TRBD2 TGTGCCACCCACGATAGCGGGGGGACGAACAATGAGCAGTTCTTC CATHDSGGTNNEQFF
- TRBJ1-5 TRBV20-1 15 - TGCAGTGCTAGAGAAGTAAAGGCTAAGGGGCAGCCCCAGCATTTT CSAREVKAKGQPQHF
- TRBJ1-2 TRBV4-1 15 - TGCGCCAGCAGCCAAGGGGCCGAGACCCTCTATGGCTACACCTTC CASSQGAETLYGYTF
- TRBJ2-5 TRBV27 15 - TGTGCCAGCAGTTTAGCGGCGGCCAACCAAGAGACCCAGTACTTC CASSLAAANQETQYF
- TRBJ2-1 TRBV28 14 TRBD2 TGTGCCAGCAGTTCCCCAGCGGGAGGGCATGAGCAGTTCTTC CASSSPAGGHEQFF
few TRBJ2-5 TRBV6-5 12 - TGTGCCAGCAGCCACAGTGAAGAGACCCAGTACTTC CASSHSEETQYF
- TRBJ1-5 TRBV29-1 13 - TGCAGCGTTGGGAGGAATAGCAATCAGCCCCAGCATTTT CSVGRNSNQPQHF
- TRBJ2-5 TRBV18 13 - TGTGCCAGCTCACCGGGGCCCGAAGAGACCCAGTACTTC CASSPGPEETQYF
few TRBJ2-7 TRBV28 14 - TGTGCCAGCACCGTTAGCGGTCTTACTTACGAGCAGTACTTC CASTVSGLTYEQYF
many TRBJ2-7 TRBV7-9 14 - TGTGCCAGCAGTCCCCGGGACCGCGCCTACGAGCAGTACTTC CASSPRDRAYEQYF
- TRBJ2-4 TRBV5-1 17 TRBD2 TGCGCCAGCAGCTCGGGAATAAGCGGGGAGGCCAAAAACATTCAGTACTTC CASSSGISGEAKNIQYF
few TRBJ1-5 TRBV7-9 14 - TGTGCCAGCAGCTCGAGTTCGGGGAATCAGCCCCAGCATTTT CASSSSSGNQPQHF
- TRBJ2-3 TRBV10-2 12 - TGCGCCAGCAGTGAAGGACCAGATACGCAGTATTTT CASSEGPDTQYF
few TRBJ2-5 TRBV6-5 15 - TGTGCCAGCAGTTACGGCGTCGGGGTGGGGGAGACCCAGTACTTC CASSYGVGVGETQYF
- TRBJ2-7 TRBV27 15 - TGTGCCAGCAGTCTCGACCTTCTCGGACGGGGAGAGCAGTACTTC CASSLDLLGRGEQYF
few TRBJ2-1 TRBV20-1 13 - TGCAGTGCTAGAGTAGCGGACTACAATGAGCAGTTCTTC CSARVADYNEQFF
- TRBJ2-3 TRBV7-2 16 - TGTGCCAGCAGATTCCGGAACGATCGAAGCACAGATACGCAGTATTTT CASRFRNDRSTDTQYF
- TRBJ2-3 TRBV29-1 15 TRBD2 TGCAGCGTCTCAAAGGGGCGGGGGGCGGCAGATACGCAGTATTTT CSVSKGRGAADTQYF
- TRBJ2-3 TRBV2 12 - TGTGCCAGCAGGGTTAGCGCAGATACGCAGTATTTT CASRVSADTQYF
many TRBJ2-3 TRBV7-8 12 - TGTGCCAGCAGCTTTGTAAGAGATACGCAGTATTTT CASSFVRDTQYF
- TRBJ2-7 TRBV27 16 TRBD2 TGTGCCAGCAGTTTACTGACTAGCTCAGGGCCCTACGAGCAGTACTTC CASSLLTSSGPYEQYF
- TRBJ1-5 TRBV9 15 TRBD1 TGTGCCAGCAGCGTAGACAGGGGATTCAATCAGCCCCAGCATTTT CASSVDRGFNQPQHF
- TRBJ2-7 TRBV29-1 13 - TGCAGCGTTGAAATCGGCGACTCCTACGAGCAGTACTTC CSVEIGDSYEQYF
- TRBJ1-4 TRBV12-3/TRBV12-4 14 TRBD1 TGTGCCAGCAGCCAGACAGGGTTAGGTGAAAAACTGTTTTTT CASSQTGLGEKLFF
- TRBJ2-1 TRBV9 17 TRBD2 TGTGCCAGCAGCGTAGCCCATATAGCGGGGGTCACAAATGAGCAGTTCTTC CASSVAHIAGVTNEQFF
many TRBJ1-6 TRBV12-3/TRBV12-4 17 TRBD1 TGTGCCAGCAGTTTAGGGGACAGCTACTCCTATAATTCACCCCTCCACTTT CASSLGDSYSYNSPLHF
- TRBJ1-6 TRBV20-1 17 - TGCAGTGCTTATCCGAGGGGAATTGGGTCCTATAATTCACCCCTCCACTTT CSAYPRGIGSYNSPLHF
- TRBJ2-3 TRBV4-1 13 - TGCGCCAGCATCCCAGGGTATTCAGATACGCAGTATTTT CASIPGYSDTQYF
- TRBJ2-7 TRBV29-1 11 - TGCAGCGTTGTTGCATTGTACGAGCAGTACTTC CSVVALYEQYF
- TRBJ2-5 TRBV15 14 TRBD2 TGTGCCACCAGCACGCGGACTAGCGAGAATCGTCAGTACTTC CATSTRTSENRQYF
many TRBJ2-1 TRBV18 15 - TGTGCCAGCTCAATATACCGGGACGGTGACAATGAGCAGTTCTTC CASSIYRDGDNEQFF
- TRBJ2-7 TRBV20-1 15 - TGCAGTGCTACCTACCGAACAGGGTTTAGATACGAGCAGTACTTC CSATYRTGFRYEQYF
- TRBJ2-2 TRBV28 17 - TGTGCCAGCAGTTTATGGGCACGACACCTGAACACCGGGGAGCTGTTTTTT CASSLWARHLNTGELFF
- TRBJ2-1 TRBV30 16 - TGTGCCTGGAGTGGTTGGGGGGGGGCCGCCTACAATGAGCAGTTCTTC CAWSGWGGAAYNEQFF
- TRBJ2-5 TRBV10-2 15 TRBD2 TGCGCCAGCACCCCCGGACTAGCGGGAAGAGAGACCCAGTACTTC CASTPGLAGRETQYF